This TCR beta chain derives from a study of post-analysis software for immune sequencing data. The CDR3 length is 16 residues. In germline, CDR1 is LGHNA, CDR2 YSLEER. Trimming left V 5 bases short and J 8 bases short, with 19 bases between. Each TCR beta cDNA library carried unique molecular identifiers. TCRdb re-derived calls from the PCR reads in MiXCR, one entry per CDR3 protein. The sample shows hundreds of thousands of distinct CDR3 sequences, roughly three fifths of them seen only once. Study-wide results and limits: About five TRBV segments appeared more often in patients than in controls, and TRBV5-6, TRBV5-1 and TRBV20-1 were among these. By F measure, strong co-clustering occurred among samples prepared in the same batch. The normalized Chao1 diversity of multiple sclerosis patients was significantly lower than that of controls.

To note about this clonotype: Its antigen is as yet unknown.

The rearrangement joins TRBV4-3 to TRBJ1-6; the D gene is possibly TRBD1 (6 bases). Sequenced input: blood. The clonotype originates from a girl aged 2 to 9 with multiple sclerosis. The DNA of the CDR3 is TGCGCCAGCAGCGACCGCGCCGGGGGCGGCGATTCACCCCTCCACTTT. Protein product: CASSDRAGGGDSPLHF.